This is a list of T cell receptor beta chains from one sample in a study of blood T cell repertoires in COVID-19. Clones were read by immunoSEQ multiplex PCR, and TCRdb kept only the in-frame ones, dropping some. Here the sample spans about 78,000 clones, roughly 80% being singletons. Sequencing used peripheral blood. Receptor source: a human donor in a cohort sampled during active COVID-19. The CDR3 runs from the conserved cysteine through the conserved F or W. Each record gives: D gene, V gene, clone size, J gene, CDR3 DNA, CDR3 protein. The D gene is left open where the match is weak. The listing skips clone size in some rows; elsewhere it reads once, few, many or a size class.

>.|TRBV28|.|TRBJ2-7
TGTGCCAGCAGTCCCCGGGACATTCCGAGCTCCTACGAGCAGTACTTC
CASSPRDIPSSYEQYF
>.|TRBV29-1|.|TRBJ1-5
.
CSVAYGAGREHF
>.|TRBV30|.|TRBJ1-1
TGTGCCTGGAGTGTGGAAGGGAGGGGCACTGAAGCTTTCTTT
CAWSVEGRGTEAFF
>.|TRBV14|.|TRBJ1-2
TGTGCCAGCAGCCAAGATTCAGGGGTCGGCTATGGCTACACCTTC
CASSQDSGVGYGYTF
>TRBD1|TRBV18|.|TRBJ2-5
TGTGCCAGCTCATACAACTCGGGACAGGGGGAGACCCAGTACTTC
CASSYNSGQGETQYF
>.|TRBV27|.|TRBJ1-1
TGTGCCAGCAGTTTATCGACAATTGGGGGGAGAATGAACACTGAAGCTTTCTTT
CASSLSTIGGRMNTEAFF
>.|TRBV5-1|.|TRBJ2-2
TGCGCCAGCAGCTTCTATATTAGGGGGTATAACACCGGGGAGCTGTTTTTT
CASSFYIRGYNTGELFF
>.|TRBV7-9|once|TRBJ1-3
TGTGCCACCGGACAGAGCTCTGGAAACACCATATATTTT
CATGQSSGNTIYF
>.|TRBV7-9|.|TRBJ1-2
TGTGCCAGCAGCCCATCGGCAGTGGAGACCTATGGCTACACCTTC
CASSPSAVETYGYTF
>TRBD1|TRBV4-2|few|TRBJ2-7
TGTGCCAGCAGCCCGGGACAGGGGGCCTACGAGCAGTACTTC
CASSPGQGAYEQYF
>TRBD1|TRBV6-2/TRBV6-3|.|TRBJ1-2
TGTGCCAGCAGTTACCGACAGGGAGGTGGCTACACCTTC
CASSYRQGGGYTF
>TRBD2|TRBV9|.|TRBJ2-7
TGTGCCAGCAGCTCGGCGAGAGCTAGCGGGGTCTACGGGCAGTACTTC
CASSSARASGVYGQYF
>.|TRBV30|.|TRBJ2-3
TGTGCCTGGAGTTACCCTACTAGGCCAACCACAGATACGCAGTATTTT
CAWSYPTRPTTDTQYF
>TRBD1|TRBV6-5|few|TRBJ1-2
TGTGCCAGCACCCCGGACAGGGGACATGGCTACACCTTC
CASTPDRGHGYTF
>TRBD2|TRBV11-2|.|TRBJ2-3
TGTGCCAGCAGCTTAGTCCCGCTAGCGGGGGCTGATACGCAGTATTTT
CASSLVPLAGADTQYF
>TRBD1|TRBV2|.|TRBJ1-2
TGTGCCGGATCGGACAGGGACTTCTATGGCTACACCTTC
CAGSDRDFYGYTF
>.|TRBV5-1|.|TRBJ1-1
TGCGCCAGCAGCTTCTTCGGGGGCACTGAAGCTTTCTTT
CASSFFGGTEAFF
>TRBD2|TRBV30|.|TRBJ2-5
TGTGCCTGGACTAGCGGGGGGCCGTGGGAGACCCAGTACTTC
CAWTSGGPWETQYF
>TRBD2|TRBV5-1|.|TRBJ2-7
TGCGCCAGCAGCTTGAGTGGCGGGGGACCCTACGAGCAGTACTTC
CASSLSGGGPYEQYF
>TRBD1|TRBV27|.|TRBJ2-7
TGTGCCAGCACCCGATCAGGACAGGGTCACTACGAGCAGTACTTC
CASTRSGQGHYEQYF
>.|TRBV30|.|TRBJ1-2
TGTGCCTGGAGTAGAATCCGACAGGATGGCTACACCTTC
CAWSRIRQDGYTF
>.|TRBV7-3|once|TRBJ1-1
TGTGCCAGCAGGCTGTACAGGGACACTGAAGCTTTCTTT
CASRLYRDTEAFF
>TRBD1|TRBV5-5|.|TRBJ2-6
TGTGCCAGCACCAAGGGACAGGGGGGCCGCTCTGGGGCCAACGTCCTGACTTTC
CASTKGQGGRSGANVLTF
>.|TRBV7-9|.|TRBJ2-7
TGTGCCAGCAGCTTCACCTACGAGCAGTACTTC
CASSFTYEQYF
>.|TRBV6-5|few|TRBJ1-1
TGTGCCAGCCACAGGGTCTGGACTGAAGCTTTCTTT
CASHRVWTEAFF
>TRBD1|TRBV5-1|few|TRBJ2-5
TGCGCCAGCAGCCCGACAGGGGGCAGGGAGACCCAGTACTTC
CASSPTGGRETQYF
>TRBD2|TRBV6-2/TRBV6-3|.|TRBJ2-7
TGTGCCAGCAGTTCGCGGGGGGCTGGCGAGCAGTACTTC
CASSSRGAGEQYF
>.|TRBV6-5|.|TRBJ2-3
TGTGCCAGCAGCTATGTCCCGAAGGAGGATACGCAGTATTTT
CASSYVPKEDTQYF
>TRBD2|TRBV29-1|.|TRBJ2-7
TGCAGCGTGCCGGCAGGGACTAGCGGTGCCTACGAGCAGTACTTC
CSVPAGTSGAYEQYF
>.|TRBV27|.|TRBJ1-6
TGTGCCAGCAGTCTACAGGGTTTTCCCCTCCACTTT
CASSLQGFPLHF
>.|TRBV30|.|TRBJ2-7
TGTGCCTGGGCGTTCTGGGGGGACGAGCAGTACTTC
CAWAFWGDEQYF
>TRBD2|TRBV6-5|once|TRBJ2-1
TGTGCCAGCAGTTACTCAACTAGCGGCGAGCAGTTCTTC
CASSYSTSGEQFF
>.|TRBV12-3/TRBV12-4|.|TRBJ2-1
TGTGCCAGCAGTCAGGGAAATGAGCAGTTCTTC
CASSQGNEQFF
>.|TRBV2|.|TRBJ2-5
TGTGCCAGCAGTGAGTCTAGGCAAGAGACCCAGTACTTC
CASSESRQETQYF
>.|TRBV2|few|TRBJ1-1
TGTGCCAGCATACTCCTTGGGACTATGAACACTGAAGCTTTCTTT
CASILLGTMNTEAFF
>.|TRBV10-3|.|TRBJ1-1
TGTGCCATCAGATTGGACACTAACACTGAAGCTTTCTTT
CAIRLDTNTEAFF
>.|TRBV4-3|.|TRBJ2-3
TGCGCCAGCAGCCAACGCCCCAGGGCAGATACGCAGTATTTT
CASSQRPRADTQYF
>.|TRBV4-3|.|TRBJ2-3
TGCGCCAGCAGCCAGGACCCGTACGGGGGTACGCAGTATTTT
CASSQDPYGGTQYF
>.|TRBV14|.|TRBJ1-1
TGTGCCAGCAGCCCGACGGGGAACACTGAAGCTTTCTTT
CASSPTGNTEAFF
>TRBD1|TRBV6-2/TRBV6-3|.|TRBJ2-5
TGTGCCAGCAGGCCTGGGACAGGGGGAAGGGAGACCCAGTACTTC
CASRPGTGGRETQYF
>TRBD2|TRBV27|.|TRBJ2-5
TGTGCCAGCAGCCGATATAGCGGGGGGGTGGAGACCCAGTACTTC
CASSRYSGGVETQYF
>TRBD2|TRBV3-1/TRBV3-2|.|TRBJ2-1
TGTGCCAGCAGCCAGCCGGGGACTAGCGGGGTCAATGAGCAGTTCTTC
CASSQPGTSGVNEQFF
>.|TRBV3-1/TRBV3-2|.|TRBJ2-5
TGTGCCAGCAGCCCGCAGGGGGGAACGAGGACCCAGTACTTC
CASSPQGGTRTQYF
>TRBD1|TRBV14|.|TRBJ1-4
TGTGCCAGCAGTCGGGACAGGGTTTATGAAAAACTGTTTTTT
CASSRDRVYEKLFF
>.|TRBV4-2|few|TRBJ2-5
TGTGCCAGCAGCCGAACGGTCCGGGAGACCCAGTACTTC
CASSRTVRETQYF